The 29 T cell receptor beta chains listed next were all sequenced from one sample in a study of monozygotic twins with cystic fibrosis. The repertoire was sequenced with immunoSEQ multiplex PCR; TCRdb's copy has only in-frame clones and lacks some. The data contain some 20,000 clones, around 87% of them seen just once; the ten biggest clones take up approximately 1.2%. The sequenced material came from blood. All receptors come from a woman in her 30s with cystic fibrosis.

The chain combines TRBV11-2 with TRBJ1-3; D remains unclear. The CDR3 covers 16 residues. Trimming stripped 0 bases from V and 0 bases from J, with 9 bases between. Germline assignment: CDR1 SGHAT and CDR2 FQNNGV. The CDR3 protein is CASSLDGRYSGNTIYF. CDR3 nucleotide sequence: TGTGCCAGCAGCTTAGATGGCCGGTACTCTGGAAACACCATATATTTT.

Relative to its sample, this clone is medium-sized. V is TRBV7-9 and J is TRBJ1-5, with D possibly being TRBD1 (5 bases). V was pared by 1 base and J by 3 bases, with 10 bases between. The CDR3 runs 15 residues. Germline V gives CDR1 SEHNR, CDR2 FQNEAQ (reference sequence). CDR3 sequence: CASSLEGTPNQPQHF. In DNA, the CDR3 is TGTGCCAGCAGCTTAGAGGGGACTCCCAATCAGCCCCAGCATTTT. Filled out from reference TRBV7-9 and TRBJ1-5, the complete variable domain reads DTGVSQNPRHKITKRGQNVTFRCDPISEHNRLYWYRQTLGQGPEFLTYFQNEAQLEKSRLLSDRFSAERPKGSFSTLEIQRTEQGDSAMYLCASSLEGTPNQPQHFGDGTRLSIL.

CDR3 bases: TGTGCCAGCCGCCGAGAGACAGGATCCTATGGCTACACCTTC. This sequence encodes CASRRETGSYGYTF. The chain is built from TRBV5-4 and TRBJ1-2, with TRBD1 as a possible D gene (6 bases). The CDR3 runs to 14 residues. Between the trimmed V and J ends, which lost 7 bases and 4 bases, there was a span of 17 bases. The germline V gene encodes CDR1 SGHNT and CDR2 YYREEE (reference sequence).

The genes are TRBV4-1 and TRBJ2-1, with TRBD1 matching 12 bases. The CDR3 runs to 18 residues. The germline V gene encodes CDR1 MGHRA and CDR2 YSYEKL. V gave up 4 bases and J gave up 0 bases; unmatched junction bases: 7. CDR3 amino acids: CASSRDRGRFSSYNEQFF. The CDR3 DNA reads TGCGCCAGCAGCCGGGACAGGGGGCGCTTCAGCTCCTACAATGAGCAGTTCTTC.

The DNA of the CDR3 is TGTGCCAGCGAGCCGGGACAGGCTGACTATGGCTACACCTTC. It yields the protein CASEPGQADYGYTF. V and J are TRBV19 and TRBJ1-2; 8 nucleotides agree with TRBD1. This CDR3 is 14 amino acids long. V was pared by 9 bases and J by 3 bases, with 9 bases of the junction left unmatched. CDR1 is LNHDA and CDR2 is SQIVND in the germline V gene (reference sequence).

The chain employs TRBV29-1 and TRBJ1-2; TRBD1 agrees at 9 bases. This CDR3 is built from 15 residues. The germline V gene has CDR1 SQVTM and CDR2 ANQGSEA. Trimming removed 1 base from V and 1 base from J; junction bases left unmatched: 4. The CDR3 bases are TGCAGCGTTGAAGGGGGGACAGGGATTAACTATGGCTACACCTTC. Translated, it gives CSVEGGTGINYGYTF.

V gene TRBV5-6 combines with J gene TRBJ1-1; D not resolved. The CDR3 has 12 residues. Trimming pared 2 bases from V and 10 bases from J, leaving 12 bases between. The V gene's germline CDR1 is SGHDT and CDR2 YYEEEE. CDR3: CASSFISSRAFF. As DNA, the CDR3 is TGTGCCAGCAGCTTTATCAGTTCCCGAGCTTTCTTT.

The chain links TRBV9 to TRBJ1-3; the D gene is possibly TRBD1 (6 bases). The length of the CDR3 is 21 residues. Germline CDR1 is SGDLS and CDR2 is YYNGEE. V was trimmed by 2 bases and J by 1 base, leaving 28 bases between them. CDR3 sequence (DNA): TGTGCCAGCAGCGTCGCTATCGCCGGGACAATCGGTCACCCGTCTGGAAACACCATATATTTT. It is translated as CASSVAIAGTIGHPSGNTIYF.

This rearrangement joins TRBV9 to TRBJ2-5; 11 bases are shared with TRBD2. Germline V gene lookup returns CDR1 SGDLS and CDR2 YYNGEE. The V gene end was trimmed by 0 bases and the J gene end by 4 bases; junction bases not matched to a gene: 8. The CDR3 has 17 amino acids. This CDR3 is CASSVGPTTSGVETQYF. The CDR3 DNA sequence: TGTGCCAGCAGCGTAGGGCCCACGACTAGCGGGGTAGAGACCCAGTACTTC.

The chain combines TRBV5-1 with TRBJ2-1; TRBD2 aligns across 13 bases. The J segment lost 7 bases and the V segment lost 7 bases, leaving 11 bases of the junction unmatched. The germline V gene encodes CDR1 SGHRS and CDR2 YFSETQ. This CDR3 is 16 amino acids long. As DNA, the CDR3 is TGCGCCAGCTCGGAACTGGGACTAGCGGGGTCGAATGAGCAGTTCTTC. Its protein is CASSELGLAGSNEQFF.

The chain uses TRBV29-1 and TRBJ2-2; 8 bases are shared with TRBD1. Germline CDR1 SQVTM, CDR2 ANQGSEA. CDR3 length: 14 residues. V was pared by 3 bases and J by 2 bases, with 2 bases of the junction left unmatched. In DNA form, the CDR3 reads TGCAGCGTTGACGACAGGGGAAACACCGGGGAGCTGTTTTTT. Translation: CSVDDRGNTGELFF.

The chain has TRBV18 and TRBJ1-1; D gene uncertain. Germline V gene sequence: CDR1 KGHSH, CDR2 LQKENI. Trimming pared 2 bases from V and 3 bases from J, leaving 7 bases between. CDR3 size: 13 residues. This chain's CDR3 is CASSPYGDTEAFF. In DNA form, the CDR3 reads TGTGCCAGCTCACCATACGGGGACACTGAAGCTTTCTTT.

This clone was detected only once. V and J are TRBV29-1 and TRBJ2-5; the D gene could be TRBD1 or TRBD2 (6 bases each). This CDR3 contains 14 residues. The V end lost 3 bases, the J end lost 0 bases, and 11 bases lay between the germline ends. CDR1 is SQVTM and CDR2 is ANQGSEA in the germline V gene. CDR3 coding DNA: TGCAGCGTTGAGACGGGGGCCCACCAAGAGACCCAGTACTTC. It translates to CSVETGAHQETQYF.

The chain joins TRBV10-3 to TRBJ2-7; D may be TRBD1 (5 bases). The CDR3 totals 13 residues. Germline V gives CDR1 ENHRY, CDR2 SYGVKD. V was clipped by 4 bases and J by 2 bases, with 9 bases between them. CDR3 in amino acids: CAISVGVPYEQYF. As DNA, the CDR3 is TGTGCCATCAGTGTAGGGGTTCCCTACGAGCAGTACTTC.

This clone came up a few times. The rearrangement links TRBV6-4 to TRBJ2-3; weak D call: TRBD2 (5 bases). Germline V gene lookup returns CDR1 MRHNA and CDR2 SNTAGT. The V gene lost 3 bases and the J gene lost 8 bases, with 15 bases spanning the gap. This CDR3 has 14 residues. The DNA of the CDR3 is TGTGCCAGCAGTGAGACTACCCACTCCGGTACGCAGTATTTT. Translating it yields CASSETTHSGTQYF.

CDR3 DNA: TGCGCCAGCAGCCAAGATGTGGGCGCTAGCCCCTACAATGAGCAGTTCTTC. It translates to CASSQDVGASPYNEQFF. This rearrangement joins TRBV4-3 to TRBJ2-1; a possible D gene is TRBD2 (5 bases). The germline CDR1 and CDR2 sequences are LGHNA and YSLEER. This CDR3 is built from 17 residues. Trimming cost V 0 bases and J 2 bases, with 14 bases left between them.

In this sample, this clone turned up a few times. The CDR3 is CASSAGGKLAGSYNEQFF. CDR3 sequence (DNA): TGCGCCAGCAGTGCTGGGGGGAAACTAGCGGGCTCCTACAATGAGCAGTTCTTC. J is TRBJ2-1 and V is TRBV5-1; 9 bases align to TRBD2. From germline, CDR1 is SGHRS and CDR2 YFSETQ. The CDR3 has 18 residues. After removal of 5 bases from V and 0 bases from J, the junction contained 12 bases not matched to a gene.

The gene calls are TRBV19 and TRBJ2-3, with D uncertain. V gave up 3 bases and J gave up 0 bases, with 7 bases separating them. The CDR3 length is 14 residues. Per the germline V gene, CDR1 is LNHDA and CDR2 is SQIVND (reference sequence). This chain's CDR3 is CASSISRSTDTQYF. CDR3 nucleotides: TGTGCCAGTAGTATCTCGCGGAGCACAGATACGCAGTATTTT.

CDR3 loop: CASSLITGELFF. The DNA of the CDR3 is TGTGCCAGCAGCTTAATTACCGGGGAGCTGTTTTTT. The chain recombines TRBV5-5 with TRBJ2-2; no reliable D call. V was pared by 2 bases and J by 5 bases, with 4 bases between. This CDR3 is built from 12 residues. The germline V gene has CDR1 SGHKS and CDR2 YYEKEE (reference sequence). Full variable domain (missing parts from reference TRBV5-5 and TRBJ2-2): DAGVTQSPTHLIKTRGQQVTLRCSPISGHKSVSWYQQVLGQGPQFIFQYYEKEERGRGNFPDRFSARQFPNYSSELNVNALLLGDSALYLCASSLITGELFFGEGSRLTVL.

CDR3 in amino acids: CASSLALGGVVEQYF. As DNA, the CDR3 is TGCGCCAGCAGCTTGGCCCTCGGGGGGGTTGTGGAGCAGTACTTC. The chain links TRBV5-1 to TRBJ2-7; 8 nucleotides match TRBD2. Germline loops: CDR1 SGHRS, CDR2 YFSETQ. The J segment lost 7 bases and the V segment lost 0 bases, leaving 9 bases of the junction unmatched. The CDR3 totals 15 residues. Filled out from reference TRBV5-1 and TRBJ2-7, the complete variable domain reads KAGVTQTPRYLIKTRGQQVTLSCSPISGHRSVSWYQQTPGQGLQFLFEYFSETQRNKGNFPGRFSGRQFSNSRSEMNVSTLELGDSALYLCASSLALGGVVEQYFGPGTRLTVT.

The rearrangement joins TRBV11-2 to TRBJ1-1; tentatively, D is TRBD1 (5 bases). V was pared by 3 bases and J by 1 base, with 12 bases between. The CDR3 totals 15 residues. Germline assignment: CDR1 SGHAT and CDR2 FQNNGV. The CDR3 sequence: CASSFGRTTNTEAFF. The CDR3 DNA is TGTGCCAGCAGCTTTGGCAGGACAACGAACACTGAAGCTTTCTTT.

The V and J genes are TRBV2 and TRBJ2-7; D possibly corresponds to TRBD1 (6 bases). Germline lookup yields CDR1 SNHLY and CDR2 FYNNEI. V was trimmed by 1 base and J by 0 bases, leaving 10 bases between them. The CDR3 runs to 15 residues. DNA of the CDR3: TGTGCCAGCAGTGAAGGGCAGGGGCTCTCCTACGAGCAGTACTTC. Protein product: CASSEGQGLSYEQYF.

This rearrangement joins TRBV19 to TRBJ1-1; D is unclear. Germline V gene lookup returns CDR1 LNHDA and CDR2 SQIVND (reference sequence). Trimming took 4 bases from V and 0 from J, leaving 12 bases between them. This CDR3 is built from 15 residues. CDR3 nucleotides: TGTGCCAGTAGTACAAACAGAGAGCTGAACACTGAAGCTTTCTTT. This translates into CASSTNRELNTEAFF.

The chain joins TRBV10-3 to TRBJ1-5; no clear D. This CDR3 spans 13 amino acids. Looked up from germline, CDR1 is ENHRY and CDR2 is SYGVKD. The V end was cut by 7 bases, the J end by 6 bases, with 13 bases between. The CDR3 DNA sequence: TGTGCCATCACGGGTACAGCTGCTCAGCCCCAGCATTTT. It is translated as CAITGTAAQPQHF.

The chain uses TRBV6-1 and TRBJ1-4; D not certain. Germline values: CDR1 MNHNS, CDR2 SASEGT. Trimming removed 3 bases at V and 8 bases at J, with 13 bases between. The CDR3 contains 14 residues. The chain's CDR3 is CASSDPWTEEKLFF. The CDR3 bases are TGTGCCAGCAGTGATCCCTGGACGGAAGAAAAACTGTTTTTT.

The chain recombines TRBV2 with TRBJ1-2, with D possibly matching TRBD1 (5 bases). The CDR3 is made up of 14 amino acids. Trimming left V 2 bases short and J 3 bases short, with 10 bases between. The V gene's germline CDR1 is SNHLY and CDR2 FYNNEI. CDR3 bases: TGTGCCAGCAGTGAACAGGGACCCTACTATGGCTACACCTTC. This sequence encodes CASSEQGPYYGYTF.

Of note for this clone: No DNA is shown, since the ends of the CDR3 on it are uncertain; the CDR3 is the one TCRdb lists. The chain is built from TRBV21-1 and TRBJ1-2; the table's D call of TRBD1 was not tested on the DNA. TRBV21-1 has pseudogene status. Inclusive of both ends, the CDR3 amounts to 16 amino acids. The chain's CDR3 is CASSKWARGTDCGYTF.

This clone was seen only once. The chain recombines TRBV7-9 with TRBJ2-7; 9 bases match TRBD2. Germline V gives CDR1 SEHNR, CDR2 FQNEAQ (reference sequence). The CDR3 sequence is 16 residues long. The V gene end was trimmed by 1 base and the J gene end by 2 bases; junction bases not matched to a gene: 6. CDR3 protein: CASSLEFSGGAYEQYF. The CDR3 coding sequence is TGTGCCAGCAGCTTAGAATTTAGCGGGGGAGCCTACGAGCAGTACTTC.

The J gene is TRBJ1-1, the V gene TRBV29-1, with TRBD1 matching 7 bases. Trimming took 7 bases from V and 3 from J; bases not matched to a gene: 11. CDR1 SQVTM and CDR2 ANQGSEA come from the germline V gene. This CDR3 has 14 residues. The CDR3 is CSARQGKGDTEAFF. CDR3 DNA sequence: TGCAGCGCCCGACAGGGAAAAGGCGACACTGAAGCTTTCTTT.